This T cell receptor (beta chain) was recovered during a study of blood T cell repertoires in COVID-19. As for the study in general: Sites in the United States, Italy and Spain provided acute and convalescent COVID-19 samples. PBMCs, B-cell-depleted T cells, or T cells provided the cDNA or gDNA that made up the material.

In the original processing: Scientists estimated how many nucleated cells there were by amplifying reference gene primers. Assay: immunoSEQ multiplex PCR; the TCRdb copy retains only in-frame clones and omits some. V and J calls and clone size are given by that table; D and trimming were obtained from the DNA. Here the sample spans approximately 400,000 clones, about 88% being singletons. Germline trimming cut 5 bases from V and 0 bases from J; bases unmatched to any gene: 13. Germline V lookup: CDR1 SGHRS, CDR2 YFSETQ. CDR3 size: 18 residues. Cohort placement rested on clinical history that participants reported themselves.

The receptor was isolated from a woman between 18 and 30 years old who had recovered from COVID-19. V usage is TRBV5-1 and J usage is TRBJ1-3; the match to TRBD1 covers 8 bases. Source material: PBMCs or T cells enriched from blood (not recorded which). The CDR3 region is CASSPKPRDRHSGNTIYF. In DNA form, the CDR3 reads TGCGCCAGCAGTCCCAAACCCCGGGACAGGCACTCTGGAAACACCATATATTTT.